Each of the 26 T cell receptor beta chains below was sequenced from the same sample in a study of regulatory T cells in long-lasting Graves disease. In building TCR beta libraries, iRepertoire HTBI primers were used together with Arm-PCR of CDR3 regions. TCRdb ran MiXCR on the multiplex PCR reads and lists one entry per CDR3 protein. The data hold more than 450,000 distinct CDR3 sequences, with roughly 17% observed a single time. The time point was: newly diagnosed GD, antithyroid drugs for less than 3 months. Scientists built the TCR library using RNA that was extracted from PBMCs. These data are also associated with another study on T cells in Graves' hyperthyroidism and ophthalmopathy.

The source material was peripheral blood mononuclear cells (PBMCs), sampled at new diagnosis, from a patient treated with antithyroid drugs. The receptors were gathered from a man between 40 and 49 years old with Graves disease.

This clonotype was observed at least ten times. V is TRBV7-2 and J is TRBJ2-7, with D perhaps given as TRBD1 or TRBD2 (5 bases each). V was clipped by 5 bases and J by 2 bases, with 13 bases between them. This CDR3 is built from 14 residues. CDR1 and CDR2 (germline): SGHTA, FQGNSA. In nucleotides, the CDR3 is TGTGCCAGCAGCCCTTGGGACGCGACCTACGAGCAGTACTTC. Amino acid sequence: CASSPWDATYEQYF. Using reference TRBV7-2 and TRBJ2-7 for the parts outside the CDR3, the full variable domain is GAGVSQSPSNKVTEKGKDVELRCDPISGHTALYWYRQSLGQGLEFLIYFQGNSAPDKSGLPSDRFSAERTGGSVSTLTIQRTQQEDSAVYLCASSPWDATYEQYFGPGTRLTVT.

The chain is built from TRBV4-2 and TRBJ2-1, with 13 bases fitting TRBD2. Losses at the gene ends were 8 bases for V and 1 base for J; bases not matched to a gene: 5. Germline V gene sequence: CDR1 LGHNA, CDR2 YNFKEQ. The CDR3 runs 16 residues. Written as DNA, the CDR3 is TGTGCCAGCGCCCGGGGACTAGCGGGGTCCTACAATGAGCAGTTCTTC. Its translation: CASARGLAGSYNEQFF.

Only a few counts were recorded for this clonotype. This may arise from a read error, as a much more abundant clone is one base away. This chain links TRBV3-1 with TRBJ2-1; 11 bases are shared with TRBD2. The length of the CDR3 is 13 residues. In germline, CDR1 is LGHDT, CDR2 YNNKEL (reference sequence). The CDR3 spells CVSNLAGGREQFF. CDR3 DNA: TGTGTCAGCAACCTAGCGGGAGGTCGTGAGCAGTTCTTC.

This clonotype was picked up many times. V is TRBV6-1 and J is TRBJ2-6; TRBD1 matches 8 bases. Germline V gene sequence: CDR1 MNHNS, CDR2 SASEGT. V was pared by 6 bases and J by 4 bases, with 5 bases of the junction left unmatched. This CDR3 spans 15 amino acids. CDR3 bases: TGTGCCAGCAGCGTACAGGGGGACGGGGCCAACGTCCTGACTTTC. It codes for CASSVQGDGANVLTF.

The CDR3 loop reads CATSDSGTGAVNEQFF. In DNA form, the CDR3 reads TGTGCCACCAGTGACTCCGGGACAGGGGCGGTCAATGAGCAGTTCTTC. The chain combines TRBV24-1 with TRBJ2-1; 10 bases match TRBD1. The CDR3 runs 16 residues. V lost 4 bases to trimming and J lost 6 bases; unmatched junction nucleotides: 8. Germline CDR1 is KGHDR and CDR2 is SFDVKD.

To note about this clonotype: A clone one base away is much larger, so this may be a read error. The chain has TRBV11-3 and TRBJ2-3; weak D call: TRBD1 (6 bases). CDR3 length: 17 residues. Germline-derived CDR1 and CDR2 are SGHNT and YENEEA. The DNA of the CDR3 is TGTGCCAGCAGCTTTTCAATGGACAGCCCTAGCATAGATACGCAGTATTTT. As protein: CASSFSMDSPSIDTQYF.

This clonotype was counted only a few times. The V call is TRBV20-1, the J call TRBJ2-5; D is unclear. The germline gives CDR1 DFQATT, CDR2 SNEGSKA (reference sequence). The V gene lost 0 bases and the J gene lost 0 bases, with 5 bases spanning the gap. The CDR3 sequence is 13 residues long. This CDR3 is CSARESYQETQYF. CDR3 bases: TGCAGTGCTAGAGAGTCCTACCAAGAGACCCAGTACTTC.

Comments on this clonotype: This is likely a read error, given that the CDR3 carries no conserved phenylalanine or tryptophan at its end. The chain links TRBV28 to TRBJ1-1; no reliable D call. The length of the CDR3 is 13 residues. The V end was cut by 2 bases, the J end by 4 bases, with 8 bases between. CDR1 and CDR2 (germline): MDHEN, SYDVKM. This chain's CDR3 is CASSLVGVTEAFL. CDR3 bases: TGTGCCAGCAGTTTAGTTGGGGTCACTGAAGCTTTCCTT.

The rearrangement joins TRBV24-1 to TRBJ1-4; 8 bases match TRBD1. Germline V lookup: CDR1 KGHDR, CDR2 SFDVKD. The CDR3 is 15 residues long. J gave up 8 bases and V 3 bases, and 7 bases lay outside the gene matches. The CDR3 DNA is TGTGCCACCAGTGATGGGACAGGTATACGGGAAAAACTGTTTTTT. Its translation is CATSDGTGIREKLFF.

As to this clonotype: This may stem from a read error, because a much larger clone lies one nucleotide away. CDR3 sequence: CASSGASGANTGELFF. The CDR3 region has the DNA TGTGCCAGCAGTGGTGCTAGCGGGGCGAACACCGGGGAGCTGTTTTTT. The chain is built from TRBV6-4 and TRBJ2-2; 9 nucleotides match TRBD2. Germline-derived CDR1 and CDR2 are MRHNA and SNTAGT. The CDR3 totals 16 residues. V lost 4 bases to trimming and J lost 0 bases; unmatched junction nucleotides: 3.

V usage is TRBV6-1 and J usage is TRBJ2-7; 9 bases are shared with TRBD1. This CDR3 is 16 amino acids long. Per the germline V gene, CDR1 is MNHNS and CDR2 is SASEGT. J lost 3 bases, V lost 4 bases, and 10 bases had no gene match. As DNA, the CDR3 is TGTGCCAGCAGTGGGGGAACAGGGGGCTTCTACTACGAGCAGTACTTC. Residues: CASSGGTGGFYYEQYF.

V is TRBV12-5 and J is TRBJ2-2; unclear D gene. The germline CDR1 and CDR2 sequences are LGHNT and FRNRAP. Trimming shortened V by 5 bases and J by 5 bases, and 6 bases separated the two germline ends. This CDR3 region has 12 residues. CDR3 protein: CASGPQTGELFF. Written as DNA, the CDR3 is TGTGCTAGTGGTCCTCAGACCGGGGAGCTGTTTTTT.

This clonotype occurred many times. This sequence joins TRBV2 and TRBJ2-7, with D perhaps TRBD1 (6 bases). V was pared by 9 bases and J by 6 bases, with 12 bases between. Looked up from germline, CDR1 is SNHLY and CDR2 is FYNNEI. This CDR3 contains 11 residues. This chain's CDR3 is CASTNRAEQYF. The CDR3, as DNA: TGTGCCAGTACGAACAGGGCCGAGCAGTACTTC.

This clonotype is a singleton in its sample. Mismatch with germline at one junction end may stem from a read error. V is TRBV6-4 and J is TRBJ2-3; 8 positions agree with TRBD2. Germline V lookup: CDR1 MRHNA, CDR2 SNTAGT. There are 15 residues in the CDR3. Here the CDR3 reads CAGSERGLAGDTQYF. The CDR3 nucleotides read TGTGCCGGCAGTGAAAGAGGACTAGCAGGTGATACGCAGTATTTT.

The table lists this clonotype with many counts. This chain connects TRBV2 to TRBJ2-3; a weak D match, TRBD2 (6 bases). The V gene's germline CDR1 is SNHLY and CDR2 FYNNEI. The V end lost 4 bases, the J end lost 2 bases, and 13 bases lay between the germline ends. The CDR3 totals 15 residues. The CDR3 sequence is CASSAERVYTDTQYF. DNA of the CDR3: TGTGCCAGCAGTGCCGAGCGGGTTTACACAGATACGCAGTATTTT.

The chain has TRBV20-1 and TRBJ2-7; D is unresolved. Germline loops: CDR1 DFQATT, CDR2 SNEGSKA (reference sequence). V shed 3 bases and J shed 3 bases, with 12 bases lying between them. The CDR3 contains 13 residues. The CDR3 bases are TGCAGTGCTAGCCCCTTCAGAAACTACGAGCAGTACTTC. This gives the protein CSASPFRNYEQYF.

This clonotype was detected a few times. The V and J genes are TRBV20-1 and TRBJ2-3; no clear D. Germline V gene lookup returns CDR1 DFQATT and CDR2 SNEGSKA (reference sequence). The CDR3 totals 12 residues. V was cut by 5 bases and J by 4 bases, with 10 bases left in between. The CDR3 DNA sequence: TGCAGTGCTGGAGCAATCGCAGATACGCAGTATTTT. This translates into CSAGAIADTQYF.

This clonotype was seen at least ten times. This sequence joins TRBV2 and TRBJ2-1; 13 nucleotides align to TRBD2. CDR3 length equals 16 residues. V dropped 1 base and J dropped 4; count of bases not matched to a gene: 1. CDR1 SNHLY and CDR2 FYNNEI come from the germline V gene. Written as DNA, the CDR3 is TGTGCCAGCAGTGAAGGGGGACTAGCGGGATACAATGAGCAGTTCTTC. Translating gives CASSEGGLAGYNEQFF.

This clonotype came up many times. The chain joins TRBV2 to TRBJ2-1; 13 bases agree with TRBD2. The V and J ends lost 6 bases and 9 bases, in that order; junction bases with no gene match: 11. Per germline, CDR1 SNHLY and CDR2 FYNNEI. The CDR3 totals 16 residues. CDR3 nucleotide sequence: TGTGCCAGCAGAGCAACCGGGACTAGCGGGACGGGTGAGCAGTTCTTC. This encodes CASRATGTSGTGEQFF.

The rearrangement links TRBV5-1 to TRBJ2-5; D is perhaps TRBD1 or TRBD2 (5 bases each). V lost 6 bases and J lost 5, with 14 bases in between. The CDR3 contains 13 residues. CDR1 and CDR2 from the germline V gene are SGHRS and YFSETQ. CDR3 sequence: CASTSGAAETQYF. The CDR3 DNA reads as TGCGCCAGCACCTCCGGGGCGGCTGAGACCCAGTACTTC. The entire variable domain, with the rest obtained from reference TRBV5-1 and TRBJ2-5, is as follows: KAGVTQTPRYLIKTRGQQVTLSCSPISGHRSVSWYQQTPGQGLQFLFEYFSETQRNKGNFPGRFSGRQFSNSRSEMNVSTLELGDSALYLCASTSGAAETQYFGPGTRLLVL.

The sample holds a few counts of this clonotype. V usage is TRBV4-1 and J usage is TRBJ2-5; a weak D match, TRBD2 (6 bases). The CDR3 runs to 15 residues. V lost 0 bases and J 5 bases, leaving 13 bases between the germline ends. Germline V CDR1 and CDR2: MGHRA, YSYEKL. The CDR3 spells CASSQEGGWGETQYF. The CDR3 region has the DNA TGCGCCAGCAGCCAAGAGGGGGGTTGGGGTGAGACCCAGTACTTC.

The table lists this clonotype with many counts. The chain is built from TRBV28 and TRBJ2-7; 13 nucleotides align to TRBD2. This CDR3 is built from 12 residues. With V trimmed by 6 bases and J by 13 bases, 6 bases remained unmatched. In germline, CDR1 is MDHEN, CDR2 SYDVKM. In DNA form, the CDR3 reads TGTGCCAGCAGCGCAGGACTAGCGGGAGATTACTTC. Its protein product is CASSAGLAGDYF.

In this sample, this clonotype turned up a few times. This chain uses TRBV28 with TRBJ1-2; D is uncertain. This CDR3 comprises 13 residues. Germline V gene data show CDR1 as MDHEN and CDR2 as SYDVKM. V lost 4 bases and J 7 bases, leaving 13 bases between the germline ends. The CDR3 DNA reads as TGTGCCAGCAGTTCGGAGGTGAATTCTGGCTACACCTTC. Translating gives CASSSEVNSGYTF.

This clonotype was counted at least ten times. The rearrangement joins TRBV11-2 to TRBJ1-1, with TRBD1 as a possible D gene (6 bases). Trimming took 5 bases from V and 4 from J, leaving 17 bases between them. The V gene's germline CDR1 is SGHAT and CDR2 FQNNGV. This CDR3 comprises 15 residues. The CDR3 DNA reads as TGTGCCAGCAGCGGACTCAGGGGCCGGGGCACTGAAGCTTTCTTT. Translating gives CASSGLRGRGTEAFF.

V is TRBV20-1 and J is TRBJ1-1, with D perhaps TRBD1 (6 bases). CDR3 size: 13 residues. V dropped 3 bases and J dropped 4 bases, with 12 bases sitting between them. Germline V gives CDR1 DFQATT, CDR2 SNEGSKA (reference sequence). In nucleotides, the CDR3 is TGCAGTGCTAGGACCACAGGGTTCACTGAAGCTTTCTTT. It specifies CSARTTGFTEAFF.

This clonotype was recorded many times. The rearrangement uses TRBV29-1 and TRBJ2-3, with 9 bases identical to TRBD1. V was clipped by 4 bases and J by 5 bases; unmatched bases: 7. The CDR3 contains 14 residues. CDR1 SQVTM and CDR2 ANQGSEA come from the germline V gene. The CDR3 loop is CSVGGQGFGDTQYF. CDR3 DNA sequence: TGCAGCGTTGGTGGACAGGGGTTCGGAGATACGCAGTATTTT.